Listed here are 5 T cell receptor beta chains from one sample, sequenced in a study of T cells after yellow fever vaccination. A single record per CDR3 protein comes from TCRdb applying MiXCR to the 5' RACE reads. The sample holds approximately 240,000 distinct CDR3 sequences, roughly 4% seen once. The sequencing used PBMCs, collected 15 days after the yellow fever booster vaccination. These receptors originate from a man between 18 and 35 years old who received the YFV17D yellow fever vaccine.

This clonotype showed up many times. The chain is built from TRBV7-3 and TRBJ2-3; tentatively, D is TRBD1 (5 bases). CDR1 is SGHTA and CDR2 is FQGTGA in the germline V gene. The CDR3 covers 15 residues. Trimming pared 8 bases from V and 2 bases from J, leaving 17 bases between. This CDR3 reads CASAQGQTSTDTQYF. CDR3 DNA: TGTGCCAGCGCTCAGGGTCAGACTTCCACAGATACGCAGTATTTT.

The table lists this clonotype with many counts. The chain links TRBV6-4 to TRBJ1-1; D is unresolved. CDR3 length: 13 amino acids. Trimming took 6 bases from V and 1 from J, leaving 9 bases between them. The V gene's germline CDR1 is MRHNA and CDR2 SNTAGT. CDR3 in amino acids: CASRKDWNTEAFF. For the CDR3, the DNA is TGTGCCAGCAGGAAGGACTGGAACACTGAAGCTTTCTTT.

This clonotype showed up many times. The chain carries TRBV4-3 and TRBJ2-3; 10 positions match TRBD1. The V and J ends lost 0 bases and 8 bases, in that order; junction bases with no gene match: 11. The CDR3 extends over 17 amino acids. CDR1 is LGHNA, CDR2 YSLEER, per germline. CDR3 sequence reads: CASSQDKGTGDFFTQYF. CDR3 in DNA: TGCGCCAGCAGCCAAGATAAAGGGACAGGGGACTTTTTTACGCAGTATTTT.

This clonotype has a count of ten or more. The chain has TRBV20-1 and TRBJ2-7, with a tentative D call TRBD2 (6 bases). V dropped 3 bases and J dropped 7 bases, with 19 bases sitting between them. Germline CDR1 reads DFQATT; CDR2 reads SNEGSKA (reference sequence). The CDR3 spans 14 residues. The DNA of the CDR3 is TGCAGTGCTAGTGGGCCTGGCGGGGCGAGGGAGCAGTACGTC. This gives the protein CSASGPGGAREQYV.

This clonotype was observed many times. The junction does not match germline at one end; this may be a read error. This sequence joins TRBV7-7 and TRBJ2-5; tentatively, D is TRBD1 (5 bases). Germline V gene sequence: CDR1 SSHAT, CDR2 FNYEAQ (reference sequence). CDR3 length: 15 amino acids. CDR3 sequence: CASSLWTPSTETQYF. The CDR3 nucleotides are TGTGCTAGCAGCTTATGGACACCTTCTACGGAGACCCAGTACTTC.